This T cell receptor (beta chain) was identified in a study of blood T cell repertoires in COVID-19. Looking at the study overall: COVID-19 samples collected from the United States, Italy and Spain covered acute and convalescent phases.

Authors' methods: The assay estimated nucleated cells by amplifying reference gene primers. Assay used: immunoSEQ multiplex PCR; TCRdb lists only in-frame clones, some missing. The D gene and trimming were derived from the DNA, and the V and J assignments and clone size from that table. The profile shows roughly 330,000 clones, more than 70% of them singletons. The germline CDR1 and CDR2 sequences are SGHNT and YYREEE (reference sequence). The CDR3 runs to 15 residues. With 0 bases removed from V and 0 bases from J, the gap between germline ends came to 8 bases. Across 20 to 25 US areas, participants ranged in age from roughly 18 to 89 years. Categorization into cohorts depended on clinical history that participants reported.

The chain links TRBV5-4 to TRBJ2-3, with D tentatively TRBD2 (6 bases). The sample taken for sequencing was PBMCs or T cells enriched from blood (not recorded which). The source of this sequence is a woman aged 25 to 45 who had recovered from COVID-19. The CDR3 loop is CASSLVAGSTDTQYF. CDR3 nucleotides: TGTGCCAGCAGCTTGGTTGCGGGAAGCACAGATACGCAGTATTTT. Variable domain in full (rest from reference TRBV5-4 and TRBJ2-3): ETGVTQSPTHLIKTRGQQVTLRCSSQSGHNTVSWYQQALGQGPQFIFQYYREEENGRGNFPPRFSGLQFPNYSSELNVNALELDDSALYLCASSLVAGSTDTQYFGPGTRLTVL.